The 15 T cell receptor beta chains listed next were all sequenced from one sample in a study of T-cell reconstitution after alpha-beta-depleted transplantation in children. The TCRbeta library was prepared with unique molecular identifiers. In TCRdb, the PCR reads were re-called with MiXCR into one record per CDR3 protein. The profile shows about 980,000 distinct CDR3 sequences, roughly 29% of them singletons. This material consisted of PBMCs, mostly from graft donor cells, taken 360 days after TCRalphabeta/CD19-depleted stem cell transplant. The source is a boy in the first two years of life who had a stem cell transplant for SCID, so the T cells may come from the graft donor.

The sample holds a few counts of this clonotype. This chain links TRBV20-1 with TRBJ1-2; no clear D gene. CDR1 is DFQATT and CDR2 is SNEGSKA in the germline V gene (reference sequence). V shed 6 bases and J shed 5 bases, with 16 bases lying between them. This CDR3 region has 13 residues. The CDR3 is CSADRRRRYGYTF. CDR3 sequence (DNA): TGCAGTGCCGATCGACGGAGAAGATATGGCTACACCTTC.

V usage is TRBV29-1 and J usage is TRBJ2-5, with 7 positions matching TRBD1. V lost 0 bases and J lost 4; bases outside the gene matches: 11. Germline V gene lookup returns CDR1 SQVTM and CDR2 ANQGSEA. The CDR3 has 16 amino acids. The CDR3 reads CSVEDQWTGLGETQYF. The CDR3 coding sequence is TGCAGCGTTGAAGATCAGTGGACAGGACTGGGAGAGACCCAGTACTTC.

The CDR3 DNA sequence: TGTGCCAGCAGCCCTCTCCTGGGTGATGATGTTTACGAGCAGTACTTC. Translating gives CASSPLLGDDVYEQYF. The V and J genes are TRBV4-2 and TRBJ2-7, with D unclear. V was shortened by 4 bases and J by 4 bases, with 20 bases between the two germline ends. The germline CDR1 and CDR2 sequences are LGHNA and YNFKEQ. The CDR3 is 16 residues long.

This clonotype was counted between two and nine times. The rearrangement joins TRBV6-5 to TRBJ2-1; 8 bases align to TRBD1. The V gene end was trimmed by 0 bases and the J gene end by 0 bases; junction bases not matched to a gene: 1. This CDR3 spans 16 amino acids. Germline V gene lookup returns CDR1 MNHEY and CDR2 SVGAGI. The CDR3 nucleotides read TGTGCCAGCAGTTACTCAGGACAGGGCTCCTACAATGAGCAGTTCTTC. Its protein is CASSYSGQGSYNEQFF.

The CDR3 reads CASSTFPDQPQHF. CDR3 DNA: TGTGCCAGCAGTACATTCCCCGATCAGCCCCAGCATTTT. J is TRBJ1-5 and V is TRBV3-1; D uncertain. The germline V and J ends were trimmed by 6 bases and 5 bases, with 11 bases remaining between them. Germline V gene lookup returns CDR1 LGHDT and CDR2 YNNKEL (reference sequence). The CDR3 contains 13 residues.

The J gene is TRBJ1-3, the V gene TRBV11-3, with D uncertain. Trimming left V 1 base short and J 4 bases short, with 17 bases between. Germline V gene data show CDR1 as SGHNT and CDR2 as YENEEA. CDR3 length equals 17 residues. CDR3 nucleotide sequence: TGTGCCAGCAGCTTAGGCCGTCGGGCTACTCTGGGAAACACCATATATTTT. Translated: CASSLGRRATLGNTIYF.

The J gene is TRBJ1-1, the V gene TRBV10-3; a possible D gene is TRBD1 (5 bases). The CDR3 is 18 residues long. The germline CDR1 and CDR2 sequences are ENHRY and SYGVKD. The V gene lost 1 base and the J gene lost 3 bases, with 21 bases spanning the gap. The CDR3 reads CAISEFIGVKPGHTEAFF. CDR3 coding DNA: TGTGCCATCAGTGAGTTCATAGGGGTCAAGCCTGGCCACACTGAAGCTTTCTTT.

This clonotype was counted only a few times. V is TRBV20-1 and J is TRBJ2-3; 8 positions match TRBD2. The V and J ends lost 7 bases and 2 bases, in that order; junction bases with no gene match: 14. From germline, CDR1 is DFQATT and CDR2 SNEGSKA (reference sequence). CDR3 size: 16 residues. CDR3 nucleotide sequence: TGCAGTGGGGCCGGGTGGGTAGCGGGAATCACAGATACGCAGTATTTT. Protein: CSGAGWVAGITDTQYF.

This clonotype was observed a few times. V usage is TRBV19 and J usage is TRBJ1-2; 8 bases are shared with TRBD1. CDR3 length: 14 residues. V gave up 9 bases and J gave up 4 bases; unmatched junction bases: 10. CDR1 is LNHDA and CDR2 is SQIVND in the germline V gene (reference sequence). This chain's CDR3 is CASLPRDRPYGYTF. The DNA for the CDR3 is TGTGCCAGCCTGCCCCGGGACAGGCCCTATGGCTACACCTTC. The whole variable domain, filled in from reference TRBV19 and TRBJ1-2, reads DGGITQSPKYLFRKEGQNVTLSCEQNLNHDAMYWYRQDPGQGLRLIYYSQIVNDFQKGDIAEGYSVSREKKESFPLTVTSAQKNPTAFYLCASLPRDRPYGYTFGSGTRLTVV.

This clonotype appeared a few times. J is TRBJ2-3 and V is TRBV29-1, with 8 bases matching TRBD2. Unmatched junction bases numbered 13, after V lost 0 bases and J lost 14 bases. CDR1 is SQVTM, CDR2 ANQGSEA, per germline. This CDR3 spans 14 amino acids. The CDR3 DNA is TGCAGCGTTGAAGAAGGGATAGCGGGGTCCCCCCGGTATTTT. As protein: CSVEEGIAGSPRYF.

This clonotype was picked up many times. The junction and the germline gene differ at one end; a read error may be behind it. J is TRBJ2-3 and V is TRBV4-1; TRBD1 might be the D (6 bases). This CDR3 comprises 12 residues. Germline CDR1 MGHRA, CDR2 YSYEKL. The CDR3 bases are TGTGCCAGCAGCCAAGTAGGGGGTACGCAGTATTTT. Its protein product is CASSQVGGTQYF.

The chain combines TRBV18 with TRBJ2-1, with 9 bases that match TRBD1. From germline, CDR1 is KGHSH and CDR2 LQKENI. J was trimmed by 7 bases and V by 3 bases; bases with no gene match: 7. CDR3 size: 15 residues. The CDR3 bases are TGTGCCAGCTCACCCGGGACAGGGACGGATAATGAGCAGTTCTTC. Amino acids: CASSPGTGTDNEQFF. The full variable domain, with the rest looked up from reference TRBV18 and TRBJ2-1, is NAGVMQNPRHLVRRRGQEARLRCSPMKGHSHVYWYRQLPEEGLKFMVYLQKENIIDESGMPKERFSAEFPKEGPSILRIQQVVRGDSAAYFCASSPGTGTDNEQFFGPGTRLTVL.

The chain is built from TRBV5-5 and TRBJ2-1; no reliable D call. Germline assignment: CDR1 SGHKS and CDR2 YYEKEE (reference sequence). The germline V and J ends were trimmed by 2 bases and 6 bases, with 9 bases remaining between them. The CDR3 is 13 amino acids. The CDR3 nucleotides are TGTGCCAGCAGCTTAGATGTTGGCAATGAGCAGTTCTTC. This codes for CASSLDVGNEQFF.

This chain joins TRBV23-1 and TRBJ2-7, with D maybe TRBD2 (5 bases). TRBV23-1 falls under the ORF class, with uncertain function. The CDR3 runs 16 residues. The ends were cut back, 6 bases at V and 3 bases at J, with 21 bases in the middle. DNA for the CDR3: TGCGCCAGCAGCCATGCCCCACTAGTCGGAATCTACGAGCAGTACTTC. It encodes CASSHAPLVGIYEQYF.

The gene calls are TRBV4-3 and TRBJ1-2, with D perhaps matching TRBD1 (6 bases). Germline V gene data show CDR1 as LGHNA and CDR2 as YSLEER. The CDR3 covers 16 residues. V was clipped by 4 bases and J by 2 bases, with 17 bases between them. The CDR3 nucleotides read TGCGCCAGCAGCCCCGGGACACCCAGCCTAAACTATGGCTACACCTTC. This sequence encodes CASSPGTPSLNYGYTF.